These 31 T cell receptor beta chains were sequenced from one sample in a study of blood T cell repertoires in COVID-19 (TCRdb year 2020). Preparation of the library involved the immunoSEQ multiplex PCR assay. Entries here come from immuneACCESS through TCRdb and include only in-frame sequences with V and J called. Some clones fail to appear in such tables; in the studies checked, an unresolved V gene covers under half of the shortfall, and the cause of the remainder is unknown. Recorded for this sample are fewer than 350,000 clones; about 85% of them occurred a single time. The ten largest clones add up to about 2.7% of the sample. The sequencing input was PBMCs or T cells enriched from blood (not recorded which). These receptor sequences come from a woman between 50 and 59 years old who had recovered from COVID-19.

The CDR3 loop reads CASSSGLAGLTDTQYF. The DNA of the CDR3 is TGTGCCAGCAGCTCTGGACTAGCGGGGTTGACAGATACGCAGTATTTT. The V gene is TRBV7-7, the J gene TRBJ2-3, with 12 bases identical to TRBD2. The CDR3 consists of 16 residues. Germline V lookup: CDR1 SSHAT, CDR2 FNYEAQ (reference sequence). V lost 4 bases, J lost 3 bases, and 5 bases stayed unmatched.

The chain joins TRBV18 to TRBJ1-6; 8 nucleotides agree with TRBD1. The CDR3 covers 14 residues. Unmatched junction bases numbered 4, after V lost 2 bases and J lost 10 bases. Germline values: CDR1 KGHSH, CDR2 LQKENI. CDR3: CASSPARGQSPLHF. The CDR3 nucleotides read TGTGCCAGCTCACCAGCCAGGGGGCAATCACCCCTCCACTTT.

This rearrangement joins TRBV25-1 to TRBJ1-4; 7 bases agree with TRBD1. Germline V gene data show CDR1 as MGHDK and CDR2 as SYGVNS. Trimming at V came to 6 bases and at J to 3 bases, leaving 10 bases not matched to a gene. The CDR3 totals 16 residues. The CDR3 spells CASSSGVGTANEKLFF. DNA for the CDR3: TGTGCCAGCAGCTCAGGGGTGGGGACAGCTAATGAAAAACTGTTTTTT.

This clone was observed a handful of times. The chain is built from TRBV7-2 and TRBJ2-7; D is unclear. Germline V CDR1 and CDR2: SGHTA, FQGNSA. The CDR3 runs to 11 residues. V lost 2 bases and J 6 bases, leaving 5 bases between the germline ends. CDR3: CASSLIGEQYF. DNA for the CDR3: TGTGCCAGCAGCTTAATCGGCGAGCAGTACTTC.

V usage is TRBV7-9 and J usage is TRBJ1-5, with D perhaps matching TRBD1 (6 bases). The CDR3 loop spans 15 amino acids. Trimming took off 5 bases at V and 7 bases at J, with 18 bases between the two ends. CDR1 SEHNR and CDR2 FQNEAQ come from the germline V gene (reference sequence). The CDR3 DNA follows: TGTGCCAGCAGCGGCACCAGGGGCCCGGGACAGCCCCAGCATTTT. This sequence encodes CASSGTRGPGQPQHF.

The chain combines TRBV7-8 with TRBJ1-5; D is ambiguous. The CDR3 is 14 amino acids. V lost 6 bases to trimming and J lost 1 base, with 10 bases between them. Germline-derived CDR1 and CDR2 are SGHVS and FQNEAQ. The CDR3 spells CASSLPGSNQPQHF. In DNA form, the CDR3 reads TGTGCCAGCAGTTTACCGGGGAGCAATCAGCCCCAGCATTTT.

This chain joins TRBV30 and TRBJ1-1; 10 nucleotides agree with TRBD1. From germline, CDR1 is GTSNPN and CDR2 SVGIG (reference sequence). This CDR3 region has 15 residues. V lost 2 bases and J lost 11; bases outside the gene matches: 14. The CDR3 nucleotides read TGTGCCTGGAGTCGCACCGGGACAGGGGTAATCGGGGCTTTCTTT. It yields the protein CAWSRTGTGVIGAFF.

Only one count was recorded for this clone. This chain's CDR3 is CASSLGARVSGNTIYF. As DNA, the CDR3 is TGTGCCAGCAGCTTAGGGGCAAGAGTCTCTGGAAACACCATATATTTT. V gene TRBV7-6 combines with J gene TRBJ1-3; D is undetermined. Germline V CDR1 and CDR2: SGHVS, FNYEAQ. Trimming took off 1 base at V and 0 bases at J, with 10 bases between the two ends. The CDR3 has 16 residues.

This sequence joins TRBV2 and TRBJ2-5; a weak D match, TRBD1 (6 bases). The CDR3 runs 12 residues. Germline V gene data show CDR1 as SNHLY and CDR2 as FYNNEI. V lost 10 bases, J lost 2 bases, and 11 bases lay in between. CDR3 sequence: CATGQLQETQYF. The CDR3 DNA sequence: TGTGCCACGGGACAATTACAAGAGACCCAGTACTTC.

Only a few counts were recorded for this clone. This chain uses TRBV11-3 with TRBJ2-3; 7 positions match TRBD1. V dropped 5 bases and J dropped 0; count of bases not matched to a gene: 2. The CDR3 sequence is 14 residues long. Germline V gene sequence: CDR1 SGHNT, CDR2 YENEEA. The CDR3 DNA reads TGTGCCAGCAGCCGACAGGGAAGCACAGATACGCAGTATTTT. It codes for CASSRQGSTDTQYF.

The CDR3 DNA is TGTGCCAGCAGCTTTCGGGGCAGGGGTTCGGGCAGTTCACCCCTCCACTTT. The encoded protein is CASSFRGRGSGSSPLHF. This rearrangement joins TRBV7-8 to TRBJ1-6; TRBD1 is a possible D gene (6 bases). Trimming took off 3 bases at V and 9 bases at J, with 21 bases between the two ends. CDR1 is SGHVS, CDR2 FQNEAQ, per germline. The CDR3 loop spans 17 amino acids.

V gene TRBV9 combines with J gene TRBJ2-1; D may be TRBD2 (5 bases). The germline V gene has CDR1 SGDLS and CDR2 YYNGEE. Trimming stripped 3 bases from V and 3 bases from J, with 10 bases between. CDR3 length: 14 amino acids. The CDR3 is CASSGRAGYNEQFF. CDR3 nucleotide sequence: TGTGCCAGCAGCGGGCGGGCAGGCTACAATGAGCAGTTCTTC.

The chain is built from TRBV7-2 and TRBJ1-1; possibly TRBD1 for D (5 bases). CDR1 and CDR2 from the germline V gene are SGHTA and FQGNSA. Trimming took off 0 bases at V and 7 bases at J, with 12 bases between the two ends. The length of the CDR3 is 14 residues. CDR3 nucleotide sequence: TGTGCCAGCAGCTTAGCGGCAGGGTATCGTGAAGCTTTCTTT. Translating gives CASSLAAGYREAFF.

The V and J genes are TRBV13 and TRBJ2-7; 11 bases are a match to TRBD2. The V gene's germline CDR1 is PRHDT and CDR2 FYEKMQ (reference sequence). CDR3 size: 14 residues. V was clipped by 5 bases and J by 4 bases; unmatched bases: 4. For the CDR3, the DNA is TGTGCCAGCAGCGAGGGACTAGCGGCATACGAGCAGTACTTC. Its protein is CASSEGLAAYEQYF. The full variable domain, completed using reference TRBV13 and TRBJ2-7, is AAGVIQSPRHLIKEKRETATLKCYPIPRHDTVYWYQQGPGQDPQFLISFYEKMQSDKGSIPDRFSAQQFSDYHSELNMSSLELGDSALYFCASSEGLAAYEQYFGPGTRLTVT.

This chain joins TRBV5-1 and TRBJ1-1; D not certain. The CDR3 has 14 amino acids. The V end lost 2 bases, the J end lost 0 bases, and 8 bases lay between the germline ends. Germline CDR1 is SGHRS and CDR2 is YFSETQ. The CDR3 is CASSLSSLNTEAFF. The CDR3 coding sequence is TGCGCCAGCAGCTTATCTTCCCTGAACACTGAAGCTTTCTTT.

This chain joins TRBV28 and TRBJ1-2; TRBD1 aligns across 7 bases. The CDR3 has 12 amino acids. With V trimmed by 2 bases and J by 7 bases, 1 base remained unmatched. Germline CDR1 is MDHEN and CDR2 is SYDVKM. The CDR3 protein is CASSLGTAGYTF. The CDR3 nucleotides read TGTGCCAGCAGTTTAGGGACAGCTGGCTACACCTTC.

The chain combines TRBV29-1 with TRBJ1-2; 8 bases are shared with TRBD1. Germline assignment: CDR1 SQVTM and CDR2 ANQGSEA. The CDR3 is 13 residues long. V trimming: 5 bases; J trimming: 7 bases; junction bases outside the gene matches: 9. DNA of the CDR3: TGCAGCGTTCGGACAGGGACAGGTTTTGGCTACACCTTC. Encoded protein: CSVRTGTGFGYTF.

In its sample, this clone was seen a few times. The chain carries TRBV5-1 and TRBJ1-2, with 8 nucleotides matching TRBD1. Germline values: CDR1 SGHRS, CDR2 YFSETQ. Unmatched junction bases numbered 11, after V lost 4 bases and J lost 6 bases. The CDR3 extends over 15 amino acids. This CDR3 reads CASSNHQTGVDGYTF. As DNA, the CDR3 is TGCGCCAGCAGCAACCACCAGACAGGGGTGGATGGCTACACCTTC.

This chain uses TRBV7-8 with TRBJ1-6; 10 bases agree with TRBD1. Germline V gene data show CDR1 as SGHVS and CDR2 as FQNEAQ. There are 15 residues in the CDR3. Trimming removed 5 bases from V and 10 bases from J; junction bases left unmatched: 8. DNA for the CDR3: TGTGCCAGCAGCCGGGACAGGGGATCGGGCTCACCCCTCCACTTT. Amino acids: CASSRDRGSGSPLHF. Supplemented by reference TRBV7-8 and TRBJ1-6, the full variable domain reads GAGVSQSPRYKVAKRGQDVALRCDPISGHVSLFWYQQALGQGPEFLTYFQNEAQLDKSGLPSDRFFAERPEGSVSTLKIQRTQQEDSAVYLCASSRDRGSGSPLHFGNGTRLTVT.

The rearrangement links TRBV5-1 to TRBJ2-2, with 13 bases fitting TRBD2. This CDR3 contains 20 residues. J was trimmed by 0 bases and V by 3 bases; bases with no gene match: 11. Germline CDR1 and CDR2: SGHRS and YFSETQ. CDR3 loop: CASSSTGTSGDPANTGELFF. CDR3 coding DNA: TGCGCCAGCAGCTCCACCGGGACTAGCGGGGACCCAGCGAACACCGGGGAGCTGTTTTTT.

This chain joins TRBV6-2 or TRBV6-3 and TRBJ1-6; D remains ambiguous. V was cut by 0 bases and J by 7 bases, with 13 bases left in between. Germline CDR1 MNHEY, CDR2 SVGEGT. The CDR3 runs to 16 residues. The CDR3 protein is CASSYSVENKNSPLHF. For the CDR3, the DNA is TGTGCCAGCAGTTACTCGGTAGAGAATAAGAATTCACCCCTCCACTTT.

The chain is built from TRBV7-2 and TRBJ2-1; 11 bases are shared with TRBD2. Germline V CDR1 and CDR2: SGHTA, FQGNSA. CDR3 size: 17 residues. The V segment lost 1 base and the J segment 5 bases; nucleotides outside the gene matches: 7. CDR3 sequence reads: CASSLGLAGGSHNEQFF. In DNA form, the CDR3 reads TGTGCCAGCAGCTTAGGGCTAGCGGGAGGTTCACACAATGAGCAGTTCTTC.

V gene TRBV11-2 combines with J gene TRBJ2-5; tentatively, D is TRBD1 (5 bases). Trimming cost V 4 bases and J 5 bases, with 17 bases left between them. Per germline, CDR1 SGHAT and CDR2 FQNNGV. This CDR3 is built from 15 residues. The CDR3: CASSSYYRGRETQYF. CDR3 nucleotide sequence: TGTGCCAGCAGCTCTTATTATAGGGGCCGGGAGACCCAGTACTTC.

The chain uses TRBV5-4 and TRBJ2-1; TRBD2 matches at 7 bases. V was clipped by 4 bases and J by 2 bases; unmatched bases: 3. The CDR3 spans 14 residues. Germline V gene sequence: CDR1 SGHNT, CDR2 YYREEE (reference sequence). The CDR3 sequence: CASSPGRTYNEQFF. CDR3 DNA: TGTGCCAGCAGCCCCGGGAGGACCTACAATGAGCAGTTCTTC.

The chain joins TRBV23-1 to TRBJ1-1, with TRBD1 matching 10 bases. TRBV23-1 counts as an open reading frame of uncertain function. The J segment lost 4 bases and the V segment lost 0 bases, leaving 8 bases of the junction unmatched. This CDR3 is built from 17 residues. The CDR3 spells CASSQSGIRDRGTEAFF. Here the CDR3 DNA reads TGCGCCAGCAGTCAATCGGGGATTCGGGACAGGGGCACTGAAGCTTTCTTT.

The chain employs TRBV18 and TRBJ1-3; TRBD1 is a possible D gene (5 bases). Trimming left V 1 base short and J 0 bases short, with 16 bases between. CDR1 and CDR2 from the germline V gene are KGHSH and LQKENI. This CDR3 is 18 amino acids long. CDR3 in DNA: TGTGCCAGCTCACCACAGTCCAGGGTGGCCCGCTCTGGAAACACCATATATTTT. It encodes CASSPQSRVARSGNTIYF.

This clone was observed a handful of times. The genes are TRBV11-2 and TRBJ2-7; a weak D match, TRBD2 (5 bases). V was cut by 8 bases and J by 4 bases, with 21 bases left in between. Germline V gene sequence: CDR1 SGHAT, CDR2 FQNNGV. The CDR3 is made up of 15 amino acids. CDR3 loop: CASSLLRVSPYEQYF. In DNA form, the CDR3 reads TGTGCCAGCTCATTATTGAGGGTTAGCCCGTACGAGCAGTACTTC.

This chain uses TRBV5-4 with TRBJ2-1; 10 bases are shared with TRBD2. The ends lost 4 bases at V and 4 bases at J; junction bases unmatched: 8. The CDR3 sequence is 16 residues long. Germline V lookup: CDR1 SGHNT, CDR2 YYREEE (reference sequence). In DNA, the CDR3 is TGTGCCAGCAGCCCGAGCGGGAGGGCCTCTTACAATGAGCAGTTCTTC. It yields the protein CASSPSGRASYNEQFF.

V is TRBV7-9 and J is TRBJ1-6, with 7 bases fitting TRBD1. The trim removed 5 bases at V and 6 bases at J, leaving 13 bases unmatched. The V gene's germline CDR1 is SEHNR and CDR2 FQNEAQ (reference sequence). There are 17 residues in the CDR3. The CDR3 spells CASSQTIWDRFNSPLHF. CDR3 DNA sequence: TGTGCCAGCAGCCAGACAATTTGGGACAGATTTAATTCACCCCTCCACTTT. Combining the CDR3 with reference TRBV7-9 and TRBJ1-6 gives the whole variable domain DTGVSQNPRHKITKRGQNVTFRCDPISEHNRLYWYRQTLGQGPEFLTYFQNEAQLEKSRLLSDRFSAERPKGSFSTLEIQRTEQGDSAMYLCASSQTIWDRFNSPLHFGNGTRLTVT.

This chain uses TRBV19 with TRBJ1-2, with 7 bases identical to TRBD1. Germline assignment: CDR1 LNHDA and CDR2 SQIVND (reference sequence). CDR3 length: 13 residues. J was trimmed by 7 bases and V by 2 bases; bases with no gene match: 4. The CDR3 DNA sequence: TGTGCCAGTAGTATACAAGGGGGCTCTGGCTACACCTTC. It translates to CASSIQGGSGYTF. The full variable domain, rest sourced from reference TRBV19 and TRBJ1-2, is DGGITQSPKYLFRKEGQNVTLSCEQNLNHDAMYWYRQDPGQGLRLIYYSQIVNDFQKGDIAEGYSVSREKKESFPLTVTSAQKNPTAFYLCASSIQGGSGYTFGSGTRLTVV.

The CDR3 DNA reads as TGTGCCAGCTGGGACGGAGCGGGGGGGTACACAGATACGCAGTATTTT. Translating gives CASWDGAGGYTDTQYF. This chain connects TRBV7-2 to TRBJ2-3; TRBD2 agrees at 10 bases. This CDR3 spans 16 amino acids. J was trimmed by 2 bases and V by 8 bases; bases with no gene match: 10. Germline CDR1 is SGHTA and CDR2 is FQGNSA.